Listed here are 27 T cell receptor beta chains from one sample, sequenced in a study of molecular identifiers for immune sequencing clone quantification. Using its own MiXCR run on the PCR reads, TCRdb lists one record per CDR3 protein. Of some 650,000 distinct CDR3 sequences in the sample, nearly 20% were seen once. Specimen: naive CD8+ T cells from blood, with Jurkat cell RNA spiked in. Subset noted: FACS-sorted CD8+CD4-CCR7+CD45RA+ naive T cells. The origin of the receptors is a human donor in good health. Some libraries in this study had Jurkat cell RNA spiked in.

The V call is TRBV6-1, the J call TRBJ2-2; 7 bases agree with TRBD1. The V segment lost 8 bases and the J segment 3 bases; nucleotides outside the gene matches: 6. There are 14 residues in the CDR3. Germline CDR1 MNHNS, CDR2 SASEGT. CDR3 sequence reads: CASSRTGYTGELFF. The CDR3 nucleotides read TGTGCCAGCTCCCGGACAGGCTACACCGGGGAGCTGTTTTTT.

This clonotype has at least ten counts. The rearrangement uses TRBV13 and TRBJ2-7; D could derive from TRBD1 or TRBD2 (5 bases each). The germline V gene encodes CDR1 PRHDT and CDR2 FYEKMQ (reference sequence). The V and J ends lost 6 bases and 4 bases respectively, with 13 bases between them. The CDR3 loop spans 13 amino acids. CDR3 DNA sequence: TGTGCCAGCAGTCCAGGGAGTGGGTACGAGCAGTACTTC. Residues: CASSPGSGYEQYF.

The table lists this clonotype with a few counts. A much more abundant neighbour one base away suggests this may be a read error. V usage is TRBV5-1 and J usage is TRBJ2-7, with 9 bases lining up with TRBD1. This CDR3 contains 15 residues. Germline CDR1 SGHRS, CDR2 YFSETQ. In DNA form, the CDR3 reads TGCGTCAGCAGCAAAGGGACAGGGAGCTCCTACGAGCAGTACTTC. Translating gives CVSSKGTGSSYEQYF.

This clonotype was seen a few times. The chain has TRBV2 and TRBJ2-1; 8 bases fit TRBD2. CDR1 and CDR2 from the germline V gene are SNHLY and FYNNEI. V was clipped by 1 base and J by 4 bases; unmatched bases: 3. This CDR3 contains 15 residues. CDR3 nucleotides: TGTGCCAGCAGTGAAGGTGCGGGAGGTTACAATGAGCAGTTCTTC. Its translation: CASSEGAGGYNEQFF.

A remark on this clonotype: Mismatch with germline at one junction end may stem from a read error. The rearrangement uses TRBV5-3 and TRBJ2-1, with TRBD2 matching over 7 bases. TRBV5-3 is treated as an ORF (open reading frame) with a function not yet certain. The CDR3 spans 14 residues. The CDR3 bases are TGTGCCAGCAGCTTGGGGGGGGAGAACAATGAGCAGTTCTTC. It specifies CASSLGGENNEQFF.

This clonotype was seen ten or more times. The rearrangement links TRBV19 to TRBJ1-5; TRBD1 aligns across 10 bases. The CDR3 runs 15 residues. V lost 7 bases and J lost 1; bases outside the gene matches: 4. CDR1 is LNHDA and CDR2 is SQIVND in the germline V gene (reference sequence). CDR3 residues: CASIEGQGSNQPQHF. Here the CDR3 DNA reads TGTGCCAGTATCGAGGGACAGGGGAGCAATCAGCCCCAGCATTTT.

This clonotype showed up just a few times. The junction departs from germline at one end; a sequencing error may be responsible. The chain carries TRBV7-9 and TRBJ2-1; D not certain. The CDR3 runs 11 residues. The V gene's germline CDR1 is SEHNR and CDR2 FQNEAQ (reference sequence). In DNA, the CDR3 is TGTGCCAGCAGCCCTAACAATGAGCAGTCCTTC. This translates into CASSPNNEQSF.

There are many counts of this clonotype. The J gene is TRBJ2-4, the V gene TRBV7-2, with 7 bases matching TRBD2. CDR1 and CDR2 (germline): SGHTA, FQGNSA. Germline trimming cut 3 bases from V and 3 bases from J; bases unmatched to any gene: 8. This CDR3 has 16 residues. This CDR3 is CASSLVGGGFKNIQYF. The CDR3, as DNA: TGTGCCAGCAGCTTGGTTGGCGGGGGATTCAAAAACATTCAGTACTTC. The full variable domain, rest sourced from reference TRBV7-2 and TRBJ2-4, is GAGVSQSPSNKVTEKGKDVELRCDPISGHTALYWYRQSLGQGLEFLIYFQGNSAPDKSGLPSDRFSAERTGGSVSTLTIQRTQQEDSAVYLCASSLVGGGFKNIQYFGAGTRLSVL.

There are many counts of this clonotype. The chain employs TRBV7-2 and TRBJ2-1, with 10 bases that match TRBD2. The J segment lost 9 bases and the V segment lost 5 bases, leaving 7 bases of the junction unmatched. Germline CDR1 reads SGHTA; CDR2 reads FQGNSA. The CDR3 totals 14 residues. The CDR3 loop reads CASSPSGGALEQFF. The CDR3 bases are TGTGCCAGCAGCCCCAGCGGGGGGGCCCTTGAGCAGTTCTTC.

Of note for this clonotype: With a much larger clone just one base away, this may be a read error. The final CDR3 position lacks the conserved phenylalanine or tryptophan, pointing to a likely read error. The genes are TRBV12-3 or TRBV12-4 and TRBJ2-1; possibly TRBD1 or TRBD2 for D (6 bases each). The CDR3 spans 14 residues. Trimming stripped 1 base from V and 8 bases from J, with 12 bases between. The CDR3 DNA reads TGTGCCAGCAGTTTAGTGTCAAGGGGGGATGAGCAGTTCTCC. Amino acids: CASSLVSRGDEQFS.

Note on this clonotype: Just one base apart from a much larger clone, this may be a read error. The chain carries TRBV7-9 and TRBJ2-1, with TRBD2 matching 14 bases. This CDR3 region has 14 residues. Germline lookup yields CDR1 SEHNR and CDR2 FQNEAQ (reference sequence). The CDR3 spells CTSSRTSGRNEQFF. Here the CDR3 DNA reads TGTACCAGCAGCCGGACTAGCGGGAGGAATGAGCAGTTCTTC.

The table lists this clonotype with a few counts. This chain links TRBV27 with TRBJ1-2; 8 positions match TRBD1. CDR1 MNHEY and CDR2 SMNVEV come from the germline V gene (reference sequence). V lost 6 bases and J lost 4; bases outside the gene matches: 19. The CDR3 covers 18 residues. The CDR3 is CASRNPSGQVGGPYGYTF. The CDR3, as DNA: TGTGCCAGCAGAAATCCTTCGGGACAGGTCGGGGGTCCCTATGGCTACACCTTC.

This clonotype was detected ten times or more. This chain connects TRBV12-3 or TRBV12-4 to TRBJ1-5, with D possibly TRBD1 on 5 matching bases. Trimming left V 4 bases short and J 2 bases short, with 15 bases between. There are 16 residues in the CDR3. Here the CDR3 DNA reads TGTGCCAGCAGTTCCGTGGGTAGGGGCGGCAATCAGCCCCAGCATTTT. It specifies CASSSVGRGGNQPQHF.

This chain uses TRBV4-3 with TRBJ2-1; 11 nucleotides align to TRBD2. This CDR3 is 16 amino acids long. The germline gives CDR1 LGHNA, CDR2 YSLEER. V dropped 2 bases and J dropped 7; count of bases not matched to a gene: 7. The CDR3 here is CASSQLRLAGTNEQFF. In nucleotides, the CDR3 is TGCGCCAGCAGCCAACTACGACTAGCGGGAACGAATGAGCAGTTCTTC.

To note about this clonotype: Germline is not matched at one junction end, which may reflect a read error. CDR3 residues: CASSWTPQEGTEVFF. The CDR3 DNA reads as TGCGCCAGCAGCTGGACTCCACAAGAGGGCACTGAAGTTTTCTTT. V gene TRBV5-1 combines with J gene TRBJ1-1; D gene unclear. Germline V lookup: CDR1 SGHRS, CDR2 YFSETQ. This CDR3 contains 15 residues.

This clonotype came up many times. This chain connects TRBV7-8 to TRBJ1-4; D is unclear. The CDR3 contains 15 residues. Trimming took 1 base from V and 5 from J, leaving 11 bases between them. CDR1 and CDR2 (germline): SGHVS, FQNEAQ. CDR3 sequence: CASSLGASENEKLFF. The CDR3 DNA reads as TGTGCCAGCAGCTTAGGAGCCAGTGAGAATGAAAAACTGTTTTTT.

This clonotype appeared many times. The chain combines TRBV5-1 with TRBJ2-5; 12 positions agree with TRBD2. The CDR3 extends over 16 amino acids. Looked up from germline, CDR1 is SGHRS and CDR2 is YFSETQ. Germline trimming cut 3 bases from V and 1 base from J; bases unmatched to any gene: 4. CDR3 sequence: CASSYLTSGGQETQYF. Here the CDR3 DNA reads TGCGCCAGCAGCTACCTGACTAGCGGGGGCCAAGAGACCCAGTACTTC.

In regard to this clonotype: A read error may explain this, as a much larger clone is one base away. The CDR3 carries no conserved terminal phenylalanine or tryptophan, so it likely arises from a read error. In DNA form, the CDR3 reads TGTGCCAGCAGCCCCTCCCACAAGATTATGAACACTGAAGCTTTCTCT. This gives the protein CASSPSHKIMNTEAFS. The chain has TRBV11-2 and TRBJ1-1; D unresolved. This CDR3 region has 16 residues. V lost 5 bases to trimming and J lost 0 bases, with 16 bases between them. Germline CDR1 SGHAT, CDR2 FQNNGV.

Comment on this clonotype: Just one base apart from a much larger clone, this may be a read error. The chain joins TRBV20-1 to TRBJ2-7; 12 nucleotides match TRBD2. Germline V CDR1 and CDR2: DFQATT, SNEGSKA (reference sequence). The CDR3 totals 16 residues. The CDR3 sequence: CSAKGLAGPPTYERYF. DNA of the CDR3: TGCAGTGCTAAGGGACTAGCGGGTCCACCTACCTACGAGCGGTACTTC.

This clonotype showed up many times. The genes are TRBV18 and TRBJ1-1, with TRBD1 as a possible D gene (5 bases). The V gene's germline CDR1 is KGHSH and CDR2 LQKENI. V shed 3 bases and J shed 3 bases, with 17 bases lying between them. The CDR3 runs to 16 residues. CDR3: CASSPEDQGLYTEAFF. The CDR3 DNA is TGTGCCAGCTCACCGGAGGATCAGGGTTTATACACTGAAGCTTTCTTT.

This clonotype was counted between two and nine times. One junction end disagrees with the germline gene, perhaps due to a read error. This rearrangement joins TRBV5-8 to TRBJ1-5, with D uncertain. The germline V gene has CDR1 SGHTS and CDR2 YDEGEE. The CDR3 is 13 residues long. CDR3 amino acids: CASSLGGNRPQHF. For the CDR3, the DNA is TGTGCCAGCAGCTTAGGAGGAAATCGGCCCCAGCATTTT.

This clonotype came up once. This chain joins TRBV6-2 or TRBV6-3 and TRBJ1-1, with 7 positions matching TRBD1. J lost 2 bases, V lost 5 bases, and 8 bases had no gene match. CDR1 and CDR2 (germline): MNHEY, SVGEGT. This CDR3 is 15 amino acids long. The CDR3 loop reads CASSHRGTVNTEAFF. CDR3 in DNA: TGTGCCAGCAGTCACCGGGGGACAGTAAACACTGAAGCTTTCTTT.

This clonotype showed up many times. The chain has TRBV3-1 and TRBJ1-4; TRBD1 agrees at 8 bases. Trimming cost V 1 base and J 5 bases; bases outside gene matches: 6. Germline V CDR1 and CDR2: LGHDT, YNNKEL (reference sequence). The CDR3 is 16 amino acids. In DNA form, the CDR3 reads TGTGCCAGCAGCCAAGGACAGGGGAGGGGCAATGAAAAACTGTTTTTT. Its protein product is CASSQGQGRGNEKLFF.

For this clonotype: Sequence at one end of the junction differs from germline and may be a read error. This chain joins TRBV28 and TRBJ2-7, with D perhaps being TRBD1 or TRBD2 (5 bases each). Germline V gene sequence: CDR1 MDHEN, CDR2 SYDVKM. The CDR3 contains 13 residues. CDR3 sequence: CVSFGTESYEQYF. CDR3 nucleotide sequence: TGTGTCAGCTTCGGGACGGAATCCTACGAGCAGTACTTC.

The chain couples TRBV19 to TRBJ2-1; D call uncertain. Germline assignment: CDR1 LNHDA and CDR2 SQIVND (reference sequence). The CDR3 has 11 amino acids. V was cut by 3 bases and J by 13 bases, with 10 bases left in between. The CDR3 here is CASSMNGPQFF. Here the CDR3 DNA reads TGTGCCAGTAGTATGAACGGACCCCAGTTCTTC.

The V gene is TRBV2, the J gene TRBJ2-5; TRBD2 agrees at 11 bases. The V gene end was trimmed by 2 bases and the J gene end by 7 bases; junction bases not matched to a gene: 9. The CDR3 is made up of 16 amino acids. The germline V gene encodes CDR1 SNHLY and CDR2 FYNNEI. CDR3 residues: CASSEPPIGTSGTQYF. CDR3 bases: TGTGCCAGCAGTGAACCCCCCATAGGGACTAGCGGGACCCAGTACTTC. Full variable domain (missing parts from reference TRBV2 and TRBJ2-5): EPEVTQTPSHQVTQMGQEVILRCVPISNHLYFYWYRQILGQKVEFLVSFYNNEISEKSEIFDDQFSVERPDGSNFTLKIRSTKLEDSAMYFCASSEPPIGTSGTQYFGPGTRLLVL.

V gene TRBV11-2 combines with J gene TRBJ2-7; D not certain. This CDR3 region has 13 residues. Germline V gives CDR1 SGHAT, CDR2 FQNNGV. V lost 5 bases and J 3 bases, leaving 11 bases between the germline ends. CDR3 residues: CASSQSKNYEQYF. The CDR3 DNA follows: TGTGCCAGCAGCCAAAGCAAGAACTACGAGCAGTACTTC.